This T cell receptor beta chain was captured by sequencing in a study of regulatory T cells in long-lasting Graves disease. In the study overall: Antithyroid drugs had been given to newly diagnosed Graves' patients for under 3 months. The study's findings and limits: Preferential use of TRBV28, TRBJ1-2 and TRBJ2-5 was seen in persistent disease.

A word on this clonotype: Its antigen is not identified. A read error is possible here, since a much larger clone lies one base away.

Building of the TCR beta libraries involved iRepertoire HTBI primers and Arm-PCR of CDR3 regions. TCRdb independently ran MiXCR on the multiplex PCR reads; one entry per CDR3 protein. The profile shows approximately 540,000 distinct CDR3 sequences, about 12% of them singletons. The V gene's germline CDR1 is MGHRA and CDR2 YSYEKL. This CDR3 comprises 13 residues. V was cut by 2 bases and J by 12 bases, with 11 bases left in between. Stated time point: newly diagnosed GD, antithyroid drugs for less than 3 months. There was RNA extracted from PBMCs, and the TCR library was made from it. These data also featured in a second study, about T cells in Graves' hyperthyroidism and ophthalmopathy.

The material sequenced was peripheral blood mononuclear cells (PBMCs), taken at new diagnosis, from a patient treated with antithyroid drugs. This TCR was sampled from a woman aged 25 to 39 with Graves disease. The V and J genes are TRBV4-1 and TRBJ1-6; D is uncertain. CDR3 residues: CASSQHSGLPLHF. The CDR3 DNA reads as TGCGCCAGCAGCCAACACTCCGGTTTACCCCTCCACTTT.